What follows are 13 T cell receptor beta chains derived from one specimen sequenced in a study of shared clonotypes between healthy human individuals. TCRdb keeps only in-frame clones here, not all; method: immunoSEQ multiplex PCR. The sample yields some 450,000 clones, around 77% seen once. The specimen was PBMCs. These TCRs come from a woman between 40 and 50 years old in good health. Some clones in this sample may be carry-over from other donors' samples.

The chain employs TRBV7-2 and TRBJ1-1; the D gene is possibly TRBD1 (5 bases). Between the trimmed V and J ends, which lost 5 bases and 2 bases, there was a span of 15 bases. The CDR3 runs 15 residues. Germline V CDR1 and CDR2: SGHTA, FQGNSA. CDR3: CASSPPGGTNTEAFF. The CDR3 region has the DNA TGTGCCAGCAGCCCGCCCGGGGGGACTAACACTGAAGCTTTCTTT.

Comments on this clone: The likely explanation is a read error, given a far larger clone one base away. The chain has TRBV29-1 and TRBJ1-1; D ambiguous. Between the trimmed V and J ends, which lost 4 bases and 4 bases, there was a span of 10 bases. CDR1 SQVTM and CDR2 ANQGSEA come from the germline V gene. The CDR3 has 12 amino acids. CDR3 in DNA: TGCAGCGTTGGTTTCAGCCGCACTGAAGCTTTCTTT. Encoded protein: CSVGFSRTEAFF.

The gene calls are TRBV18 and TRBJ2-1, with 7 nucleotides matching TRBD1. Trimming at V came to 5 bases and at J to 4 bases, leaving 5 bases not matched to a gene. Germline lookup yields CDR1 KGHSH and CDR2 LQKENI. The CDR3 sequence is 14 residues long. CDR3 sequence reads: CASSTRDSYNEQFF. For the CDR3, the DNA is TGTGCCAGCTCAACCCGGGACAGTTACAATGAGCAGTTCTTC.

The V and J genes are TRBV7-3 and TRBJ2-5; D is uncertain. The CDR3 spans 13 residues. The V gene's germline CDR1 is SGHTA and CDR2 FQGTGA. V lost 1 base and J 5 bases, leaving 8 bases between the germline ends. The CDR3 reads CASSLREQETQYF. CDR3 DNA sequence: TGTGCCAGCAGCTTAAGGGAACAGGAGACCCAGTACTTC.

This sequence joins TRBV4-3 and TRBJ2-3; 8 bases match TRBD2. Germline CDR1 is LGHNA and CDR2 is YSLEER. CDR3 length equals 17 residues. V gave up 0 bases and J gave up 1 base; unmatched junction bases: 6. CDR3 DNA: TGCGCCAGCAGCCAAGATCCCCCAGCGGGGGGCACAGATACGCAGTATTTT. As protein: CASSQDPPAGGTDTQYF.

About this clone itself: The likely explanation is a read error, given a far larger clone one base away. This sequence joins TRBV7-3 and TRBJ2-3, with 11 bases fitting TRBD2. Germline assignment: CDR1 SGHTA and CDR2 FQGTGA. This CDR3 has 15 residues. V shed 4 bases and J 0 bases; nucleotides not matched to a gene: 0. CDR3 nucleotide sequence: TGTGCCAGCAGCTGGACTAGCGGGAGCACAGATACGCAGTATTTT. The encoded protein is CASSWTSGSTDTQYF.

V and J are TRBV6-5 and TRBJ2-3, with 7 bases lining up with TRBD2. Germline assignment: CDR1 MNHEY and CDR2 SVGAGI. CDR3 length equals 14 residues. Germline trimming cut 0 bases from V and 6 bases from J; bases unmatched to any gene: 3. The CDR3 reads CASSYSYGRDTQYF. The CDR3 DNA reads TGTGCCAGCAGTTACTCTTACGGGAGGGATACGCAGTATTTT.

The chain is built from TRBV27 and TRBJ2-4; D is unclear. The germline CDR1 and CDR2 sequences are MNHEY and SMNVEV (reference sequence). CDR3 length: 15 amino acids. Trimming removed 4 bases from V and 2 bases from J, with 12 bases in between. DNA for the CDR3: TGTGCCAGCAGTTCCGAACCCAGGACCAAAAACATTCAGTACTTC. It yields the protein CASSSEPRTKNIQYF.

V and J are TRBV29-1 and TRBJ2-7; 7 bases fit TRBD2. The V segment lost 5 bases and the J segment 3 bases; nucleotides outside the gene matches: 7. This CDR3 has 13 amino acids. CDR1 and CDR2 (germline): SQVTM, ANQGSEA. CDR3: CSVPKAGLYEQYF. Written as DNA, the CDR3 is TGCAGCGTTCCTAAAGCGGGGCTCTACGAGCAGTACTTC.

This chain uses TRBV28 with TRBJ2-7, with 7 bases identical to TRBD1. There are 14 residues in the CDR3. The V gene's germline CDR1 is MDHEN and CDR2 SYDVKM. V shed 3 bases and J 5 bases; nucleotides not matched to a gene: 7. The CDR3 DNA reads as TGTGCCAGCAGTTTGCCCTACAGGGGCCACGAGCAGTACTTC. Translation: CASSLPYRGHEQYF.

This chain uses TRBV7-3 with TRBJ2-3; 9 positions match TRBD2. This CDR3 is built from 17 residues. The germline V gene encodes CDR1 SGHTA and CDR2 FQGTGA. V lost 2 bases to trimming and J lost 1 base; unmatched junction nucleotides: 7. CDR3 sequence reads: CASSLGPTSGGTDTQYF. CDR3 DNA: TGTGCCAGCAGCTTAGGGCCGACTAGCGGAGGCACAGATACGCAGTATTTT.

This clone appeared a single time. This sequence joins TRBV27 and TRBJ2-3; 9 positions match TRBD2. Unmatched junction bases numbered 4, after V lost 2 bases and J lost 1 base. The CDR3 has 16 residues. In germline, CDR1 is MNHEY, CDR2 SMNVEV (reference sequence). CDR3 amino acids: CASSLIAGVGTDTQYF. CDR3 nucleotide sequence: TGTGCCAGCAGTTTAATAGCGGGAGTCGGCACAGATACGCAGTATTTT.

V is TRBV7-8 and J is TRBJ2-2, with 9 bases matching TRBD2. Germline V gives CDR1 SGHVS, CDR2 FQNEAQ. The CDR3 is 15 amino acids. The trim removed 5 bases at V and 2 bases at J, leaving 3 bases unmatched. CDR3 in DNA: TGTGCCAGCAGCAGGACTAGCGTCAACACCGGGGAGCTGTTTTTT. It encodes CASSRTSVNTGELFF.